This entry lists 32 T cell receptor beta chains sequenced from one sample in a study of blood T cells in healthy people across ages. Sample-barcoded 5' priming and a J-beta primer mix drove a second PCR of about 7 to 12 cycles. TCRdb ran MiXCR on the 5' RACE reads and lists one entry per CDR3 protein. The sample yields 650,000 to 800,000 distinct CDR3 sequences, 40% to 50% seen once. Specimen: blood. The receptors were gathered from a man aged 55 to 70 in good health.

This chain connects TRBV20-1 to TRBJ2-5, with D possibly being TRBD2 (5 bases). Trimming took off 3 bases at V and 5 bases at J, with 16 bases between the two ends. The CDR3 extends over 14 amino acids. Germline loops: CDR1 DFQATT, CDR2 SNEGSKA (reference sequence). The CDR3 reads CSASKGPSSETQYF. CDR3 sequence (DNA): TGCAGTGCTAGTAAGGGCCCTAGCTCGGAGACCCAGTACTTC.

The chain combines TRBV6-2 or TRBV6-3 with TRBJ2-1; D may match TRBD1 or TRBD2 (7 bases each). The V and J ends lost 7 bases and 3 bases respectively, with 13 bases between them. Germline assignment: CDR1 MNHEY and CDR2 SVGEGT. The CDR3 covers 14 residues. CDR3: CASIRGGSYNEQFF. The CDR3 bases are TGTGCCAGCATCAGGGGGGGGAGCTACAATGAGCAGTTCTTC.

This clonotype was detected ten times or more. J is TRBJ2-2 and V is TRBV7-2; 8 bases align to TRBD2. The germline gives CDR1 SGHTA, CDR2 FQGNSA. Germline trimming cut 1 base from V and 9 bases from J; bases unmatched to any gene: 4. This CDR3 region has 14 residues. The CDR3, as DNA: TGTGCCAGCAGCTTAGAAGCGGGGGTCCGGGAGCTGTTTTTT. As protein: CASSLEAGVRELFF.

The J gene is TRBJ2-7, the V gene TRBV14, with 9 positions matching TRBD1. Germline lookup yields CDR1 SGHDN and CDR2 FVKESK. This CDR3 region has 18 residues. The ends lost 1 base at V and 4 bases at J; junction bases unmatched: 14. Here the CDR3 reads CASSQGWGQGSSYYEQYF. CDR3 DNA sequence: TGTGCCAGCAGCCAAGGTTGGGGACAGGGATCTTCCTATTACGAGCAGTACTTC.

Note on this clonotype: A much more abundant neighbour one base away suggests this may be a read error. V gene TRBV9 combines with J gene TRBJ1-4; D is uncertain. Germline loops: CDR1 SGDLS, CDR2 YYNGEE. CDR3 length: 14 residues. The chain's CDR3 is CASSVTATNGKLFF. In DNA, the CDR3 is TGTGCCAGCAGCGTGACGGCAACTAATGGAAAACTGTTTTTT.

The CDR3 DNA reads TGTGCCAGCAGTACCCCCGGGGGTGAGCAGTACTTC. Translation gives CASSTPGGEQYF. The chain carries TRBV6-6 and TRBJ2-5; D may be TRBD2 (6 bases). CDR1 is MNHNY and CDR2 is SVGAGI in the germline V gene (reference sequence). The CDR3 is 12 amino acids. Trimming left V 5 bases short and J 11 bases short, with 15 bases between.

This clonotype was counted a few times. The chain combines TRBV20-1 with TRBJ2-1; 14 nucleotides line up with TRBD2. This CDR3 comprises 14 residues. Trimming cost V 6 bases and J 4 bases; bases outside gene matches: 2. From germline, CDR1 is DFQATT and CDR2 SNEGSKA (reference sequence). CDR3 bases: TGCAGTGCCGGGACTAGCGGGGGTTACAATGAGCAGTTCTTC. This codes for CSAGTSGGYNEQFF.

This clonotype was counted between two and nine times. The chain employs TRBV7-9 and TRBJ1-5, with D possibly TRBD1 on 5 matching bases. The CDR3 is made up of 15 amino acids. Looked up from germline, CDR1 is SEHNR and CDR2 is FQNEAQ (reference sequence). Between the trimmed V and J ends, which lost 5 bases and 1 base, there was a span of 12 bases. This CDR3 is CASSRYGDSNQPQHF. CDR3 sequence (DNA): TGTGCCAGCAGCAGGTATGGGGACAGCAATCAGCCCCAGCATTTT.

This clonotype was seen repeatedly, ten times or more. The chain employs TRBV4-3 and TRBJ2-6, with TRBD1 identical over 9 bases. Per germline, CDR1 LGHNA and CDR2 YSLEER. The J segment lost 2 bases and the V segment lost 0 bases, leaving 8 bases of the junction unmatched. CDR3 length: 19 residues. CDR3 DNA: TGCGCCAGCAGCCAAGATGGGCCCGGGACAGGGACTGGGGCCAACGTCCTGACTTTC. It encodes CASSQDGPGTGTGANVLTF.

A single count supports this clonotype. The chain joins TRBV20-1 to TRBJ2-1; 8 nucleotides match TRBD2. This CDR3 comprises 20 residues. The V and J ends lost 4 bases and 8 bases, in that order; junction bases with no gene match: 28. Germline CDR1 and CDR2: DFQATT and SNEGSKA (reference sequence). CDR3 region: CSATPGPTSGGSGGPHEQFF. The CDR3 DNA reads TGCAGTGCTACTCCAGGCCCAACTAGCGGAGGTTCGGGGGGGCCCCATGAGCAGTTCTTC.

The chain joins TRBV20-1 to TRBJ2-5; D not certain. V lost 6 bases, J lost 4 bases, and 12 bases lay in between. The CDR3 sequence is 12 residues long. From germline, CDR1 is DFQATT and CDR2 SNEGSKA (reference sequence). The CDR3 region is CSAPVPLETQYF. Written as DNA, the CDR3 is TGCAGTGCGCCCGTGCCATTAGAGACCCAGTACTTC.

This clonotype showed up just a few times. The genes are TRBV20-1 and TRBJ2-7, with D perhaps matching TRBD2 (5 bases). Germline lookup yields CDR1 DFQATT and CDR2 SNEGSKA (reference sequence). V lost 3 bases, J lost 4 bases, and 13 bases lay in between. This CDR3 has 13 amino acids. The CDR3 bases are TGCAGTGCTAGCAAGGACGGAGGTTACGAGCAGTACTTC. This encodes CSASKDGGYEQYF.

This chain uses TRBV6-5 with TRBJ2-7; 11 nucleotides align to TRBD1. CDR1 MNHEY and CDR2 SVGAGI come from the germline V gene. This CDR3 has 15 residues. V lost 4 bases, J lost 4 bases, and 6 bases stayed unmatched. CDR3 in amino acids: CASSSLGQGVYEQYF. In nucleotides, the CDR3 is TGTGCCAGCAGTTCCTTGGGACAGGGGGTTTACGAGCAGTACTTC.

This clonotype occurred a few times. V is TRBV3-1 and J is TRBJ1-1; D is possibly TRBD1 (5 bases). This CDR3 contains 17 residues. V was shortened by 0 bases and J by 0 bases, with 14 bases between the two germline ends. Germline-derived CDR1 and CDR2 are LGHDT and YNNKEL (reference sequence). The CDR3 nucleotides are TGTGCCAGCAGCCAAGATTTCGGGGGACCGATGAACACTGAAGCTTTCTTT. This gives the protein CASSQDFGGPMNTEAFF.

Worth noting for this clonotype: This may be a read error, as it is one base from a much larger clone. The V call is TRBV7-2, the J call TRBJ1-2, with D uncertain. Trimming left V 3 bases short and J 3 bases short, with 17 bases between. Germline V gene sequence: CDR1 SGHTA, CDR2 FQGNSA. The CDR3 is made up of 16 amino acids. The CDR3 loop reads CASSFTPPSIHYGYTF. CDR3 bases: TGTGCCAGCAGCTTTACCCCACCGAGTATCCACTATGGCTACACCTTC.

This clonotype has more than one count but fewer than ten. The chain combines TRBV7-6 with TRBJ1-6; TRBD1 matches at 7 bases. Looked up from germline, CDR1 is SGHVS and CDR2 is FNYEAQ. The V and J ends lost 4 bases and 7 bases, in that order; junction bases with no gene match: 16. This CDR3 region has 18 residues. CDR3 sequence (DNA): TGTGCCAGCAGCTACCAAGCCCAGGGGACAGCTCGGAATTCACCCCTCCACTTT. Translated, it gives CASSYQAQGTARNSPLHF.

V is TRBV11-3 and J is TRBJ2-1; perhaps TRBD1 as D (6 bases). The V end was cut by 3 bases, the J end by 8 bases, with 17 bases between. This CDR3 comprises 15 residues. The germline gives CDR1 SGHNT, CDR2 YENEEA. The CDR3 loop is CASSFGGQRSHEQFF. Here the CDR3 DNA reads TGTGCCAGCAGCTTCGGTGGACAGCGGTCCCATGAGCAGTTCTTC.

The sample holds a few counts of this clonotype. The chain joins TRBV2 to TRBJ2-7; no firm D call. V was trimmed by 0 bases and J by 7 bases, leaving 10 bases between them. Germline V gives CDR1 SNHLY, CDR2 FYNNEI. This CDR3 is 13 amino acids long. The CDR3, as DNA: TGTGCCAGCAGTGAAGCCCTTATGCGGGAGCAGTACTTC. Translated: CASSEALMREQYF.

The rearrangement uses TRBV28 and TRBJ2-7, with 12 bases matching TRBD2. Germline loops: CDR1 MDHEN, CDR2 SYDVKM. The trim removed 2 bases at V and 1 base at J, leaving 3 bases unmatched. The CDR3 is 16 amino acids. The CDR3 spells CASSLSLAGGSYEQYF. In DNA form, the CDR3 reads TGTGCCAGCAGTTTAAGTCTAGCGGGGGGGTCCTACGAGCAGTACTTC.

This sequence joins TRBV6-4 and TRBJ2-1; 7 bases map to TRBD1. The CDR3 extends over 14 amino acids. Germline CDR1 reads MRHNA; CDR2 reads SNTAGT. After removal of 5 bases from V and 4 bases from J, the junction contained 5 bases not matched to a gene. The CDR3 region is CASSPDRYYNEQFF. The CDR3 region has the DNA TGTGCCAGCAGTCCGGACAGGTATTACAATGAGCAGTTCTTC.

There are a few counts of this clonotype. The chain recombines TRBV3-1 with TRBJ2-4, with D perhaps matching TRBD1 or TRBD2 (5 bases each). The CDR3 is 14 residues long. Trimming took off 3 bases at V and 0 bases at J, with 6 bases between the two ends. Germline V gives CDR1 LGHDT, CDR2 YNNKEL (reference sequence). As DNA, the CDR3 is TGTGCCAGCAGCCACGGGACAGCCAAAAACATTCAGTACTTC. Its translation: CASSHGTAKNIQYF.

This clonotype came up a few times. V is TRBV28 and J is TRBJ1-2; perhaps TRBD1 as D (6 bases). Germline lookup yields CDR1 MDHEN and CDR2 SYDVKM. The CDR3 is 17 amino acids. V was shortened by 2 bases and J by 2 bases, with 18 bases between the two germline ends. CDR3 DNA sequence: TGTGCCAGCAGTTTACCGACCTGGGGGGGCGGAAACTATGGCTACACCTTC. Residues: CASSLPTWGGGNYGYTF.

The CDR3 here is CASSLAFGGAIAFF. DNA of the CDR3: TGTGCCAGCAGCTTAGCGTTTGGGGGTGCGATAGCTTTCTTT. The chain links TRBV7-9 to TRBJ1-1, with D perhaps TRBD1 (5 bases). Trimming shortened V by 0 bases and J by 10 bases, and 15 bases separated the two germline ends. The germline V gene has CDR1 SEHNR and CDR2 FQNEAQ (reference sequence). The CDR3 runs to 14 residues.

This clonotype was counted only a few times. This sequence joins TRBV11-3 and TRBJ2-3, with D perhaps TRBD2 (5 bases). This CDR3 spans 13 amino acids. Trimming took 6 bases from V and 4 from J, leaving 11 bases between them. The germline V gene encodes CDR1 SGHNT and CDR2 YENEEA. The CDR3, as DNA: TGTGCCAGCAGTGAGGGTCTGGCAGATACGCAGTATTTT. It translates to CASSEGLADTQYF. The full variable domain, its missing parts supplied by reference TRBV11-3 and TRBJ2-3, is EAGVVQSPRYKIIEKKQPVAFWCNPISGHNTLYWYLQNLGQGPELLIRYENEEAVDDSQLPKDRFSAERLKGVDSTLKIQPAELGDSAVYLCASSEGLADTQYFGPGTRLTVL.

The chain couples TRBV14 to TRBJ2-2; D is undetermined. This CDR3 region has 15 residues. Germline V gives CDR1 SGHDN, CDR2 FVKESK. Between the trimmed V and J ends, which lost 4 bases and 7 bases, there was a span of 16 bases. CDR3 in amino acids: CASSPSVSSHGELFF. The CDR3 DNA reads TGTGCCAGCAGCCCTTCGGTCAGCTCTCACGGGGAGCTGTTTTTT. Full variable domain (rest looked up from reference TRBV14 and TRBJ2-2): EAGVTQFPSHSVIEKGQTVTLRCDPISGHDNLYWYRRVMGKEIKFLLHFVKESKQDESGMPNNRFLAERTGGTYSTLKVQPAELEDSGVYFCASSPSVSSHGELFFGEGSRLTVL.

This clonotype occurred a few times. This rearrangement joins TRBV5-1 to TRBJ2-2; D uncertain. V gave up 1 base and J gave up 4 bases, with 17 bases separating them. The CDR3 extends over 17 amino acids. Per the germline V gene, CDR1 is SGHRS and CDR2 is YFSETQ. The chain's CDR3 is CASSLMGSVDGTGELFF. The DNA of the CDR3 is TGCGCCAGCAGCTTGATGGGCTCCGTCGATGGCACCGGGGAGCTGTTTTTT. Full variable domain (rest looked up from reference TRBV5-1 and TRBJ2-2): KAGVTQTPRYLIKTRGQQVTLSCSPISGHRSVSWYQQTPGQGLQFLFEYFSETQRNKGNFPGRFSGRQFSNSRSEMNVSTLELGDSALYLCASSLMGSVDGTGELFFGEGSRLTVL.

This chain connects TRBV10-3 to TRBJ2-5; possible D gene TRBD2, 5 bases. CDR1 ENHRY and CDR2 SYGVKD come from the germline V gene. The CDR3 is 13 amino acids. V lost 6 bases and J 1 base, leaving 9 bases between the germline ends. CDR3 DNA: TGTGCCATCAGGAGCGAGGGCCAAGAGACCCAGTACTTC. It is translated as CAIRSEGQETQYF.

This rearrangement joins TRBV7-2 to TRBJ2-5, with D possibly matching TRBD2 (6 bases). Germline CDR1 and CDR2: SGHTA and FQGNSA. V gave up 5 bases and J gave up 7 bases, with 17 bases separating them. The CDR3 is 14 amino acids. CDR3 sequence (DNA): TGTGCCAGCAGCCCCACGCGGGGTTGGGGGACCCAGTACTTC. Its protein is CASSPTRGWGTQYF.

This clonotype was seen a handful of times. This chain joins TRBV20-1 and TRBJ2-4; D possibly matches TRBD1 or TRBD2 (5 bases each). V was pared by 5 bases and J by 5 bases, with 19 bases between. This CDR3 has 15 residues. The germline V gene encodes CDR1 DFQATT and CDR2 SNEGSKA (reference sequence). The CDR3 here is CSAEPGRNPQNIQYF. CDR3 DNA: TGCAGTGCTGAACCGGGACGGAACCCCCAAAACATTCAGTACTTC.

The CDR3, as DNA: TGTGCCAGCAGTTCGGCTAGCGGAAGCTCCTACGAGCAGTACTTC. This codes for CASSSASGSSYEQYF. The J gene is TRBJ2-7, the V gene TRBV27; 7 nucleotides line up with TRBD2. V was clipped by 4 bases and J by 0 bases; unmatched bases: 6. The CDR3 covers 15 residues. Germline loops: CDR1 MNHEY, CDR2 SMNVEV (reference sequence).

This clonotype has more than one count but fewer than ten. The chain is built from TRBV28 and TRBJ1-5; D uncertain. CDR3 length: 12 residues. Germline loops: CDR1 MDHEN, CDR2 SYDVKM. With 7 bases removed from V and 0 bases from J, the gap between germline ends came to 4 bases. The CDR3 coding sequence is TGTGCCAGCACCAATAGCAATCAGCCCCAGCATTTT. Protein: CASTNSNQPQHF.

In DNA form, the CDR3 reads TGTGCCAGCAGTTACCAGGGACAGGGGGGCGAGACCCAGTACTTC. It encodes CASSYQGQGGETQYF. The rearrangement links TRBV6-6 to TRBJ2-5; 11 bases are shared with TRBD1. V trimming: 2 bases; J trimming: 5 bases; junction bases outside the gene matches: 4. The CDR3 runs to 15 residues. CDR1 and CDR2 (germline): MNHNY, SVGAGI (reference sequence).